The 27 T cell receptor beta chains below come from one sample, sequenced in a study of T cell repertoires in cytomegalovirus infection. TCRdb re-called the reads with MiXCR, one entry per CDR3 protein. The table records 150,000 to 190,000 distinct CDR3 sequences, roughly a quarter of them present only once. Specimen: PBMCs. The receptor source for this set is a human donor in good health (CMV status not recorded). Some clones in this sample may be carry-over from other donors' samples.

This clonotype has only a few counts. V usage is TRBV30 and J usage is TRBJ1-2, with 11 positions matching TRBD1. Germline CDR1 is GTSNPN and CDR2 is SVGIG (reference sequence). The CDR3 is 18 residues long. Trimming took 3 bases from V and 1 from J; bases not matched to a gene: 13. CDR3 nucleotide sequence: TGTGCCTGGAGCTCTCTGTGGACAGGGGGCTTTATTAACTATGGCTACACCTTC. This codes for CAWSSLWTGGFINYGYTF. Full variable domain (rest looked up from reference TRBV30 and TRBJ1-2): SQTIHQWPATLVQPVGSPLSLECTVEGTSNPNLYWYRQAAGRGLQLLFYSVGIGQISSEVPQNLSASRPQDRQFILSSKKLLLSDSGFYLCAWSSLWTGGFINYGYTFGSGTRLTVV.

The rearrangement links TRBV19 to TRBJ2-1, with TRBD2 as a possible D gene (6 bases). Trimming took off 3 bases at V and 6 bases at J, with 9 bases between the two ends. This CDR3 is 13 amino acids long. In germline, CDR1 is LNHDA, CDR2 SQIVND (reference sequence). The CDR3 reads CASSIVGSNEQFF. The CDR3 nucleotides are TGTGCCAGTAGTATTGTCGGGAGCAATGAGCAGTTCTTC.

By sample share, this clonotype is medium-sized. The chain uses TRBV5-4 and TRBJ1-1; D is possibly TRBD1 (5 bases). The germline V and J ends were trimmed by 4 bases and 4 bases, with 8 bases remaining between them. From germline, CDR1 is SGHNT and CDR2 YYREEE (reference sequence). CDR3 length: 12 residues. The CDR3 sequence is CASSPDSTEAFF. The CDR3 DNA reads as TGTGCCAGCAGCCCAGACAGCACTGAAGCTTTCTTT.

A few counts support this clonotype. This chain joins TRBV6-5 and TRBJ1-1; D unclear. V was shortened by 6 bases and J by 4 bases, with 12 bases between the two germline ends. This CDR3 is built from 13 residues. Germline V gene lookup returns CDR1 MNHEY and CDR2 SVGAGI. DNA of the CDR3: TGTGCCAGCAGGTCGGGTTCAGCCACTGAAGCTTTCTTT. This translates into CASRSGSATEAFF.

The chain recombines TRBV12-3 or TRBV12-4 with TRBJ2-1, with D perhaps being TRBD1 or TRBD2 (5 bases each). Deletions cut 4 bases from V and 5 bases from J, with 12 bases between. This CDR3 spans 14 amino acids. CDR3 DNA sequence: TGTGCCAGCAGTTCAACCGGGACCAACAATGAGCAGTTCTTC. It encodes CASSSTGTNNEQFF.

As to this clonotype: A read error is possible here, since a much larger clone lies one base away. This CDR3 reads CASSRRGMRGETRYF. The CDR3 DNA reads TGTGCCAGCAGCCGTCGGGGGATGCGAGGGGAGACCCGGTACTTC. V gene TRBV7-2 combines with J gene TRBJ2-5, with a weak D call TRBD2 (6 bases). This CDR3 is 15 amino acids long. The V gene's germline CDR1 is SGHTA and CDR2 FQGNSA.

This clonotype has a handful of counts. This chain connects TRBV7-9 to TRBJ2-4; the match to TRBD2 covers 7 bases. Germline loops: CDR1 SEHNR, CDR2 FQNEAQ (reference sequence). The V gene end was trimmed by 3 bases and the J gene end by 7 bases; junction bases not matched to a gene: 12. CDR3 length equals 16 residues. The CDR3 DNA is TGTGCCAGCAGCTTCAGCGGGAATTGGGGTAGGAACATTCAGTACTTC. Translating gives CASSFSGNWGRNIQYF.

This clonotype was recorded a few times. J is TRBJ2-7 and V is TRBV7-2; D is uncertain. The germline V gene encodes CDR1 SGHTA and CDR2 FQGNSA. Trimming shortened V by 6 bases and J by 6 bases, and 9 bases separated the two germline ends. The CDR3 loop spans 11 amino acids. The CDR3 reads CASSWKAEQYF. The CDR3, as DNA: TGTGCCAGCAGTTGGAAGGCCGAGCAGTACTTC.

The sample holds a few counts of this clonotype. J is TRBJ2-4 and V is TRBV12-3 or TRBV12-4; 7 bases agree with TRBD1. This CDR3 spans 14 amino acids. V shed 5 bases, J shed 6 bases, and the junction held 7 bases outside the gene matches. The CDR3 loop reads CASSLPGGVNIQYF. Written as DNA, the CDR3 is TGTGCCAGCAGTCTTCCAGGGGGAGTAAACATTCAGTACTTC.

The V and J genes are TRBV2 and TRBJ2-1; TRBD1 agrees at 7 bases. From germline, CDR1 is SNHLY and CDR2 FYNNEI. Losses at the gene ends were 6 bases for V and 0 bases for J; bases not matched to a gene: 11. This CDR3 spans 17 amino acids. The CDR3 DNA follows: TGTGCCAGCAGCAGGACAGGTTGGGGGAGCTCCTACAATGAGCAGTTCTTC. Amino acids: CASSRTGWGSSYNEQFF.

The chain joins TRBV28 to TRBJ1-2; TRBD1 matches 12 bases. This CDR3 has 14 amino acids. The V segment lost 2 bases and the J segment 9 bases; nucleotides outside the gene matches: 4. Germline V gene data show CDR1 as MDHEN and CDR2 as SYDVKM. The CDR3 region has the DNA TGTGCCAGCAGTTTAGGGACAGGGGGCGGAAGCTACACCTTC. This translates into CASSLGTGGGSYTF.

This clonotype was found many times. The V gene is TRBV7-2, the J gene TRBJ2-3, with TRBD2 matching 8 bases. From germline, CDR1 is SGHTA and CDR2 FQGNSA. J gave up 1 base and V 3 bases, and 9 bases lay outside the gene matches. The CDR3 is 17 residues long. The CDR3 coding sequence is TGTGCCAGCAGCTTCTCAAGCGGGAGAGGCGGCACAGATACGCAGTATTTT. Its translation is CASSFSSGRGGTDTQYF.

This clonotype showed up many times. The rearrangement joins TRBV7-9 to TRBJ2-3, with D unclear. The germline V and J ends were trimmed by 5 bases and 6 bases, with 12 bases remaining between them. Germline CDR1 reads SEHNR; CDR2 reads FQNEAQ (reference sequence). The CDR3 is made up of 13 amino acids. Written as DNA, the CDR3 is TGTGCCAGCAGCGCCCGACTGAAGGATACGCAGTATTTT. It encodes CASSARLKDTQYF.

This clonotype qualifies as medium-sized. The rearrangement uses TRBV7-2 and TRBJ2-1, with TRBD2 identical over 14 bases. Germline V gene sequence: CDR1 SGHTA, CDR2 FQGNSA. Losses at the gene ends were 4 bases for V and 7 bases for J; bases not matched to a gene: 9. The CDR3 spans 17 residues. This CDR3 is CASSSLPGLAGVNEQFF. In DNA form, the CDR3 reads TGTGCCAGCAGCTCACTCCCGGGACTAGCGGGAGTGAATGAGCAGTTCTTC.

The rearrangement joins TRBV27 to TRBJ2-7; D gene unclear. The CDR3 has 11 amino acids. Germline-derived CDR1 and CDR2 are MNHEY and SMNVEV (reference sequence). V gave up 4 bases and J gave up 2 bases, with 3 bases separating them. The CDR3 bases are TGTGCCAGCAGTTCGCCCTACGAGCAGTACTTC. This translates into CASSSPYEQYF.

The sample holds many counts of this clonotype. V and J are TRBV28 and TRBJ2-2, with 7 bases that match TRBD2. Germline CDR1 and CDR2: MDHEN and SYDVKM. V gave up 2 bases and J gave up 0 bases; unmatched junction bases: 15. The CDR3 spans 20 residues. CDR3 DNA sequence: TGTGCCAGCAGTTTAATCCGGGAGGACTTCACCCAGACGAACACCGGGGAGCTGTTTTTT. This translates into CASSLIREDFTQTNTGELFF.

The count of this clonotype is one. The CDR3 coding sequence is TGTGCCAGCAGAAACAAAGGATATGGCTACACCTTC. Translating it yields CASRNKGYGYTF. This chain joins TRBV6-6 and TRBJ1-2; no clear D gene. With 6 bases removed from V and 5 bases from J, the gap between germline ends came to 10 bases. Germline-derived CDR1 and CDR2 are MNHNY and SVGAGI (reference sequence). The CDR3 sequence is 12 residues long.

This clonotype was detected ten times or more. This sequence joins TRBV7-2 and TRBJ1-1; D is unclear. Germline CDR1 SGHTA, CDR2 FQGNSA. The CDR3 totals 13 residues. V was cut by 5 bases and J by 4 bases, with 11 bases left in between. The chain's CDR3 is CASSLGRATEAFF. The CDR3 DNA sequence: TGTGCCAGCAGCCTGGGGAGGGCCACTGAAGCTTTCTTT.

The V call is TRBV18, the J call TRBJ2-1; a weak D match, TRBD1 (5 bases). CDR1 and CDR2 (germline): KGHSH, LQKENI. The CDR3 runs to 15 residues. Trimming left V 5 bases short and J 5 bases short, with 16 bases between. CDR3 nucleotides: TGTGCCAGCTCAGGAGCCCAGGGTCGGAACAATGAGCAGTTCTTC. Residues: CASSGAQGRNNEQFF.

The rearrangement joins TRBV4-1 to TRBJ1-6, with unresolved D. The CDR3 spans 16 residues. Looked up from germline, CDR1 is MGHRA and CDR2 is YSYEKL. Trimming took off 0 bases at V and 8 bases at J, with 14 bases between the two ends. This CDR3 reads CASSQDLWVGDSPLHF. The CDR3 nucleotides read TGCGCCAGCAGCCAAGATCTCTGGGTTGGAGATTCACCCCTCCACTTT.

This rearrangement joins TRBV2 to TRBJ2-7, with D possibly being TRBD1 or TRBD2 (5 bases each). V was pared by 8 bases and J by 0 bases, with 11 bases between. Germline-derived CDR1 and CDR2 are SNHLY and FYNNEI. The CDR3 loop spans 13 amino acids. DNA of the CDR3: TGTGCCAGCGGGACGGAGAGCTCCTACGAGCAGTACTTC. This encodes CASGTESSYEQYF.

The chain employs TRBV28 and TRBJ1-5; D possibly corresponds to TRBD1 (5 bases). Trimming shortened V by 1 base and J by 6 bases, and 10 bases separated the two germline ends. CDR1 and CDR2 (germline): MDHEN, SYDVKM. The CDR3 is made up of 14 amino acids. In nucleotides, the CDR3 is TGTGCCAGCAGTTTATCCGGGAGGGGTCAGCCCCAGCATTTT. This codes for CASSLSGRGQPQHF.

The gene calls are TRBV11-1 and TRBJ2-7; TRBD1 agrees at 11 bases. Germline CDR1 SGHAT, CDR2 FQDESV (reference sequence). Germline trimming cut 0 bases from V and 3 bases from J; bases unmatched to any gene: 7. The CDR3 spans 17 residues. CDR3 residues: CASSLAPAGTGGYEQYF. The CDR3 DNA reads as TGTGCCAGCAGCTTAGCGCCTGCCGGGACAGGGGGCTACGAGCAGTACTTC. The full variable domain, in which reference TRBV11-1 and TRBJ2-7 provide the parts outside the CDR3, is EAEVAQSPRYKITEKSQAVAFWCDPISGHATLYWYRQILGQGPELLVQFQDESVVDDSQLPKDRFSAERLKGVDSTLKIQPAELGDSAMYLCASSLAPAGTGGYEQYFGPGTRLTVT.

This chain links TRBV18 with TRBJ1-5; possibly TRBD1 for D (6 bases). Between the trimmed V and J ends, which lost 0 bases and 0 bases, there was a span of 12 bases. Germline CDR1 KGHSH, CDR2 LQKENI. The CDR3 sequence is 17 residues long. CDR3 DNA sequence: TGTGCCAGCTCACCACCCGGGACAAGATATAGCAATCAGCCCCAGCATTTT. Translating gives CASSPPGTRYSNQPQHF.

This clonotype occurred a few times. The V gene is TRBV7-3, the J gene TRBJ2-3, with D possibly being TRBD1 or TRBD2 (5 bases each). The CDR3 totals 13 residues. Germline assignment: CDR1 SGHTA and CDR2 FQGTGA. V was trimmed by 4 bases and J by 6 bases, leaving 11 bases between them. The CDR3 DNA is TGTGCCAGCAGCTCCCGGGACGCCGATACGCAGTATTTT. Encoded protein: CASSSRDADTQYF. The full variable domain, its missing parts supplied by reference TRBV7-3 and TRBJ2-3, is GAGVSQTPSNKVTEKGKYVELRCDPISGHTALYWYRQSLGQGPEFLIYFQGTGAADDSGLPNDRFFAVRPEGSVSTLKIQRTERGDSAVYLCASSSRDADTQYFGPGTRLTVL.

Judged by abundance, this clonotype is medium-sized (0.01 to 0.1%). The rearrangement links TRBV7-8 to TRBJ2-7; TRBD1 agrees at 9 bases. CDR3 length equals 18 residues. With V trimmed by 5 bases and J by 4 bases, 18 bases remained unmatched. Germline V gene sequence: CDR1 SGHVS, CDR2 FQNEAQ. The CDR3 loop is CASSPYRFLTGGKYEQYF. CDR3 nucleotide sequence: TGTGCCAGCAGCCCCTACCGATTCTTAACAGGGGGCAAGTACGAGCAGTACTTC. Supplemented by reference TRBV7-8 and TRBJ2-7, the full variable domain reads GAGVSQSPRYKVAKRGQDVALRCDPISGHVSLFWYQQALGQGPEFLTYFQNEAQLDKSGLPSDRFFAERPEGSVSTLKIQRTQQEDSAVYLCASSPYRFLTGGKYEQYFGPGTRLTVT.

This clonotype was seen at least ten times. The V gene is TRBV11-2, the J gene TRBJ2-1; 8 positions agree with TRBD2. This CDR3 comprises 15 residues. V dropped 1 base and J dropped 6; count of bases not matched to a gene: 5. Germline CDR1 SGHAT, CDR2 FQNNGV. CDR3 in DNA: TGTGCCAGCAGCTTAGTAGGCGGGAGGACCAATGAGCAGTTCTTC. Translated, it gives CASSLVGGRTNEQFF.